The 28 T cell receptor beta chains reported below all come from one sample, sequenced in a study of high-grade serous ovarian cancer treatment subgroups (dated by TCRdb to the early 2020s). The tumor samples were collected prior to definitive surgery or chemotherapy. Receptor libraries were prepared by the immunoSEQ multiplex PCR assay. TCRdb provides this immuneACCESS table in a form limited to in-frame rearrangements. Some clones are lacking; in checked studies, under half of them reflect an unresolved V gene, and why the rest are absent is not known. The sample table lists 30,000 to 40,000 clones, over 60% of them with a count of one. The ten largest clonotypes hold about 3% of the sample. Sequencing was performed on tumor tissue. The receptors shown here come from a human donor with high-grade serous ovarian cancer.

The chain employs TRBV2 and TRBJ1-4; TRBD1 agrees at 7 bases. CDR1 is SNHLY, CDR2 FYNNEI, per germline. The CDR3 is 15 residues long. V trimming: 6 bases; J trimming: 3 bases; junction bases outside the gene matches: 7. CDR3 coding DNA: TGTGCCAGCAGGGTAGGGGGCGCAGCTAATGAAAAACTGTTTTTT. Protein product: CASRVGGAANEKLFF.

The CDR3 here is CASSQDRGYGYTF. CDR3 nucleotides: TGTGCCAGCAGCCAAGATCGGGGCTATGGCTACACCTTC. This chain joins TRBV14 and TRBJ1-2; the D is unclear. The V end lost 0 bases, the J end lost 4 bases, and 6 bases lay between the germline ends. Looked up from germline, CDR1 is SGHDN and CDR2 is FVKESK. There are 13 residues in the CDR3.

DNA of the CDR3: TGTGCCAGCAGCTCGACAGGGCCTCACTATGGCTACACCTTC. This translates into CASSSTGPHYGYTF. The V gene is TRBV5-4, the J gene TRBJ1-2; TRBD1 matches at 7 bases. This CDR3 spans 14 amino acids. V gave up 3 bases and J gave up 3 bases; unmatched junction bases: 5. Germline CDR1 SGHNT, CDR2 YYREEE (reference sequence).

As DNA, the CDR3 is TGTGCCAGCTCACCCCGACTCGCGAACACCGGGGAGCTGTTTTTT. Its protein is CASSPRLANTGELFF. This chain joins TRBV18 and TRBJ2-2, with D unclear. The V end lost 3 bases, the J end lost 0 bases, and 8 bases lay between the germline ends. The germline V gene has CDR1 KGHSH and CDR2 LQKENI. The CDR3 runs to 15 residues.

The chain employs TRBV11-2 and TRBJ2-3; no firm D call. CDR1 is SGHAT and CDR2 is FQNNGV in the germline V gene. The length of the CDR3 is 14 residues. Trimming cost V 5 bases and J 0 bases, with 9 bases left between them. CDR3 residues: CASSQITSTDTQYF. In DNA, the CDR3 is TGTGCCAGCAGCCAAATCACTAGCACAGATACGCAGTATTTT.

The V gene is TRBV5-1, the J gene TRBJ2-1; 8 positions match TRBD2. J gave up 12 bases and V 6 bases, and 17 bases lay outside the gene matches. The germline CDR1 and CDR2 sequences are SGHRS and YFSETQ. The CDR3 consists of 15 residues. The CDR3, as DNA: TGCGCCAGCACCCGCGTAGCGGGGATTGGAGGTGGGCAGTTCTTC. It translates to CASTRVAGIGGGQFF.

The rearrangement joins TRBV25-1 to TRBJ2-7, with 8 bases matching TRBD1. The CDR3 has 16 amino acids. With V trimmed by 5 bases and J by 5 bases, 14 bases remained unmatched. Germline lookup yields CDR1 MGHDK and CDR2 SYGVNS. Written as DNA, the CDR3 is TGTGCCAGCAGTTCGTTTACGGGACAGGCTAAAAACGAGCAGTACTTC. This codes for CASSSFTGQAKNEQYF.

This clone was detected only a few times. The rearrangement links TRBV4-3 to TRBJ2-6, with TRBD2 matching 11 bases. The CDR3 covers 19 residues. CDR1 and CDR2 from the germline V gene are LGHNA and YSLEER. Trimming at V came to 5 bases and at J to 0 bases, leaving 9 bases not matched to a gene. The CDR3, as DNA: TGCGCCAGCAGCACCCGACGACTAGCGGGAAGCTCTGGGGCCAACGTCCTGACTTTC. This encodes CASSTRRLAGSSGANVLTF.

J is TRBJ2-7 and V is TRBV6-1; 7 bases match TRBD2. CDR3 length: 13 residues. After removal of 7 bases from V and 3 bases from J, the junction contained 6 bases not matched to a gene. Germline-derived CDR1 and CDR2 are MNHNS and SASEGT. CDR3 DNA sequence: TGTGCCAGCACGGCGGGAGTTAGCTACGAGCAGTACTTC. This encodes CASTAGVSYEQYF.

The chain combines TRBV28 with TRBJ2-7, with TRBD2 as a possible D gene (6 bases). Germline V gene sequence: CDR1 MDHEN, CDR2 SYDVKM. The germline V and J ends were trimmed by 5 bases and 0 bases, with 14 bases remaining between them. This CDR3 is 15 amino acids long. The CDR3 DNA reads TGTGCCAGCAGTACCCGGGACTCGAGCTCCTACGAGCAGTACTTC. It encodes CASSTRDSSSYEQYF.

This rearrangement joins TRBV13 to TRBJ2-1; 9 nucleotides match TRBD2. Germline CDR1 PRHDT, CDR2 FYEKMQ (reference sequence). This CDR3 has 16 amino acids. J lost 4 bases, V lost 1 base, and 5 bases had no gene match. The CDR3 spells CASSLVSLAGYNEQFF. CDR3 bases: TGTGCCAGCAGCTTAGTGTCACTAGCGGGTTACAATGAGCAGTTCTTC.

The chain joins TRBV12-1 to TRBJ1-5; TRBD1, as called in the table, went unchecked against the DNA. TRBV12-1 is shown as a pseudogene. The CDR3 is made up of 15 amino acids. Here the CDR3 reads CASSPWTGFNQPQHF. CDR3 sequence (DNA): TGTGCCAGCAGCCCATGGACAGGATTCAATCAGCCCCAGCATTTT.

This clone was observed a handful of times. V usage is TRBV7-2 and J usage is TRBJ1-1; tentative D call: TRBD1 (5 bases). The CDR3 extends over 13 amino acids. Germline values: CDR1 SGHTA, CDR2 FQGNSA. Trimming removed 4 bases at V and 1 base at J, with 7 bases between. CDR3 residues: CASSWDPNTEAFF. Written as DNA, the CDR3 is TGTGCCAGCAGCTGGGACCCGAACACTGAAGCTTTCTTT. Combining the CDR3 with reference TRBV7-2 and TRBJ1-1 gives the whole variable domain GAGVSQSPSNKVTEKGKDVELRCDPISGHTALYWYRQSLGQGLEFLIYFQGNSAPDKSGLPSDRFSAERTGGSVSTLTIQRTQQEDSAVYLCASSWDPNTEAFFGQGTRLTVV.

Here the CDR3 DNA reads TGCGCCAGCAGCCTAGGGACAGCTAATCAAGAGACCCAGTACTTC. It yields the protein CASSLGTANQETQYF. V is TRBV5-1 and J is TRBJ2-5; 7 bases match TRBD1. V lost 4 bases to trimming and J lost 2 bases; unmatched junction nucleotides: 8. The CDR3 is made up of 15 amino acids. Germline-derived CDR1 and CDR2 are SGHRS and YFSETQ.

The sample holds one count of this clone. The chain carries TRBV19 and TRBJ1-3; no clear D gene. The V end was cut by 8 bases, the J end by 8 bases, with 7 bases between. The CDR3 has 10 residues. Per the germline V gene, CDR1 is LNHDA and CDR2 is SQIVND (reference sequence). The CDR3 spells CASSAYTIYF. CDR3 coding DNA: TGTGCCAGTTCCGCCTACACCATATATTTT.

The chain uses TRBV10-3 and TRBJ1-2, with D hard to call. Germline lookup yields CDR1 ENHRY and CDR2 SYGVKD. This CDR3 contains 17 residues. Trimming took 0 bases from V and 6 from J, leaving 20 bases between them. CDR3 coding DNA: TGTGCCATCAGTGAGTCGACAAGTAGGGTTGGTCAGCATGGCTACACCTTC. Encoded protein: CAISESTSRVGQHGYTF.

The V and J genes are TRBV5-1 and TRBJ2-1; D is perhaps TRBD2 (6 bases). The V gene lost 4 bases and the J gene lost 7 bases, with 12 bases spanning the gap. The germline V gene encodes CDR1 SGHRS and CDR2 YFSETQ. CDR3 size: 13 residues. Written as DNA, the CDR3 is TGCGCCAGCAGCCCCGGGACTGCGAATGAGCAGTTCTTC. Protein product: CASSPGTANEQFF.

The chain employs TRBV19 and TRBJ1-5, with TRBD1 identical over 9 bases. The CDR3 extends over 14 amino acids. Germline CDR1 reads LNHDA; CDR2 reads SQIVND (reference sequence). Germline trimming cut 7 bases from V and 5 bases from J; bases unmatched to any gene: 6. The CDR3 DNA reads TGTGCCAGTAAAGGGGACAGGGACTATCAGCCCCAGCATTTT. Protein: CASKGDRDYQPQHF.

J is TRBJ1-2 and V is TRBV19; D call uncertain. CDR3 length: 14 residues. Trimming stripped 3 bases from V and 8 bases from J, with 16 bases between. CDR1 is LNHDA, CDR2 SQIVND, per germline (reference sequence). The CDR3 DNA follows: TGTGCCAGTAGTATCGGATCGGTGGACTGGGGCTACACCTTC. This encodes CASSIGSVDWGYTF.

This clone was seen only a few times. The V gene is TRBV5-1, the J gene TRBJ1-1; tentatively, D is TRBD1 (5 bases). The length of the CDR3 is 14 residues. V lost 0 bases and J 4 bases, leaving 10 bases between the germline ends. Per germline, CDR1 SGHRS and CDR2 YFSETQ. CDR3 in DNA: TGCGCCAGCAGCTTGGTGTGGGACGGCACTGAAGCTTTCTTT. Translation: CASSLVWDGTEAFF.

V and J are TRBV19 and TRBJ1-2; D is undetermined. Per the germline V gene, CDR1 is LNHDA and CDR2 is SQIVND (reference sequence). V gave up 3 bases and J gave up 6 bases, with 17 bases separating them. This CDR3 region has 15 residues. The CDR3 region has the DNA TGTGCCAGTAGTATCTCTCTCCCGATGGAAGATGGCTACACCTTC. It is translated as CASSISLPMEDGYTF.

Only a few counts were recorded for this clone. V and J are TRBV5-1 and TRBJ2-2; TRBD1 matches at 7 bases. V was pared by 2 bases and J by 7 bases, with 5 bases of the junction left unmatched. This CDR3 has 14 residues. The germline CDR1 and CDR2 sequences are SGHRS and YFSETQ. CDR3 sequence (DNA): TGCGCCAGCAGCTTATACAGGGGTGGCGGGGAGCTGTTTTTT. It codes for CASSLYRGGGELFF.

Worth noting for this clone: This is likely a read error, given that the CDR3 carries no conserved phenylalanine or tryptophan at its end. The limits of the CDR3 on the DNA are not certain, so only TCRdb's listed CDR3 is given. The chain links TRBV9 to TRBJ1-2; no check of the table's D call, TRBD1, against the DNA was made. Germline assignment: CDR1 SGDLS and CDR2 YYNGEE. The CDR3 extends over 9 residues, inclusive of both ends. CDR3 loop: CASSAHRFL.

The chain links TRBV27 to TRBJ1-1, with D maybe TRBD1 (5 bases). The CDR3 length is 14 residues. Trimming cost V 8 bases and J 0 bases, with 13 bases left between them. Germline lookup yields CDR1 MNHEY and CDR2 SMNVEV (reference sequence). The CDR3 DNA follows: TGTGCCAGCTTTCCGGGGGGTCTGAACACTGAAGCTTTCTTT. It codes for CASFPGGLNTEAFF.

The CDR3 DNA follows: TGTGCCAGCAGTCCCCCCGGGGCTAGCGTGTTCACAGATACGCAGTATTTT. Protein product: CASSPPGASVFTDTQYF. This chain links TRBV28 with TRBJ2-3, with D perhaps matching TRBD2 (6 bases). Germline lookup yields CDR1 MDHEN and CDR2 SYDVKM. The CDR3 length is 17 residues. Trimming took 5 bases from V and 2 from J, leaving 20 bases between them.

This clone appeared once. This chain links TRBV27 with TRBJ1-2, with a tentative D call TRBD1 (6 bases). The CDR3 contains 17 residues. The V gene lost 5 bases and the J gene lost 1 base, with 20 bases spanning the gap. Germline V gives CDR1 MNHEY, CDR2 SMNVEV (reference sequence). CDR3 residues: CASSPPARGSVNYGYTF. The DNA for the CDR3 is TGTGCCAGCAGTCCGCCCGCCAGGGGTAGTGTTAACTATGGCTACACCTTC.

The gene calls are TRBV10-1 and TRBJ1-5; no definite D call. V was shortened by 4 bases and J by 0 bases, with 25 bases between the two germline ends. This CDR3 has 20 amino acids. Germline V gene lookup returns CDR1 WNHNN and CDR2 SYGVQD (reference sequence). In nucleotides, the CDR3 is TGCGCCAGCAGTGGAAGGTGCCCGCTCCCAGCCCTTAATAGCAATCAGCCCCAGCATTTT. This codes for CASSGRCPLPALNSNQPQHF.

In DNA, the CDR3 is TGTGCCAGTAGTGGTCGGACTAGCGGGTCCTACGAGCAGTACTTC. Translation: CASSGRTSGSYEQYF. The chain couples TRBV19 to TRBJ2-7; 11 positions agree with TRBD2. Germline V lookup: CDR1 LNHDA, CDR2 SQIVND (reference sequence). The CDR3 runs 15 residues. The junction had 4 bases not matched to a gene; V was cut back by 5 bases and J by 1 base.